A single count supports the clone carrying this T cell receptor beta chain. As handled by the study authors: How many nucleated cells were present was estimated from reference gene primer amplification. Generated by immunoSEQ multiplex PCR, the TCRdb table keeps only in-frame clones and is missing some. V and J calls and clone size come straight from that table; D and trimming were deduced from the DNA. This table has nearly 350,000 clones, approximately 90% appearing once. This record comes from a study of blood T cell repertoires in COVID-19. Overall study: From the United States, Italy and Spain came samples of acute and convalescent COVID-19.

In germline, CDR1 is MNHEY, CDR2 SVGEGT. The CDR3 extends over 16 amino acids. V dropped 2 bases and J dropped 10; count of bases not matched to a gene: 13. The chain carries TRBV6-2 or TRBV6-3 and TRBJ2-1; 8 nucleotides line up with TRBD2. The sequenced sample consisted of peripheral blood. The receptor comes from a woman younger than 35 who had recovered from COVID-19. CDR3 residues: CASSYPTGRGGREQFF. In DNA, the CDR3 is TGTGCCAGCAGTTACCCTACGGGTCGGGGGGGCAGGGAGCAGTTCTTC.